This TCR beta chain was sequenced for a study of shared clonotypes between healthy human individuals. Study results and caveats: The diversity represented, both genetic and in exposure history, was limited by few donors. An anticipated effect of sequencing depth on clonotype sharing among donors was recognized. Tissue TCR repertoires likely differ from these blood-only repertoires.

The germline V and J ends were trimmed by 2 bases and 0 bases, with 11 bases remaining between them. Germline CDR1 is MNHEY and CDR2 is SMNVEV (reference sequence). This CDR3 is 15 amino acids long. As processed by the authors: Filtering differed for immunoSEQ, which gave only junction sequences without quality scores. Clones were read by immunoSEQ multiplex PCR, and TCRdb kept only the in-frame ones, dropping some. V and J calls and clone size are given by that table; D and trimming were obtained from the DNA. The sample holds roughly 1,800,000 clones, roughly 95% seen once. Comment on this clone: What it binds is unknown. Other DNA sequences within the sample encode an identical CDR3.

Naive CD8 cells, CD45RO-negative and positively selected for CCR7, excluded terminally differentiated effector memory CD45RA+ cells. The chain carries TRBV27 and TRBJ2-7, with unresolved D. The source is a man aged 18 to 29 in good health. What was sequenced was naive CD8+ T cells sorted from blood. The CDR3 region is CASSLKGSFSYEQYF. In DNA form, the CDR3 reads TGTGCCAGCAGTTTAAAGGGTTCATTCTCCTACGAGCAGTACTTC.